This TCR beta chain was retrieved from a study of cytomegalovirus exposure and HLA in healthy donors. Study conclusions and caveats: A later analysis reportedly found that, within productive TCRs, an Asian-associated ancestry cluster had fewer N-insertions than the mean observed across the roughly 630 donors. Roughly uniform sequencing depth across donors was assumed, possibly incorrectly.

Participants comprised healthy donors of bone marrow. At the time of sampling, donors were nominally healthy, though unrecorded immune exposures were likely. Details on this clone: The antigen is not known.

CDR1 and CDR2 from the germline V gene are SGHDN and FVKESK. This CDR3 comprises 15 residues. V lost 1 base to trimming and J lost 5 bases, with 11 bases between them. The PCR ran on 60 Vbeta and 13 Jbeta primers. Some clones are missing from TCRdb's copy, which holds only in-frame ones; the method was immunoSEQ multiplex PCR. The data contain roughly 120,000 clones, 81% of them singletons. Sequenced sample: PBMCs. The source is a woman aged 25 to 39 in good health and CMV-seronegative. The V and J genes are TRBV14 and TRBJ2-2; D is possibly TRBD2 (6 bases). The CDR3 is CASSQVGGGTGELFF. DNA of the CDR3: TGTGCCAGCAGCCAAGTCGGGGGTGGTACCGGGGAGCTGTTTTTT.